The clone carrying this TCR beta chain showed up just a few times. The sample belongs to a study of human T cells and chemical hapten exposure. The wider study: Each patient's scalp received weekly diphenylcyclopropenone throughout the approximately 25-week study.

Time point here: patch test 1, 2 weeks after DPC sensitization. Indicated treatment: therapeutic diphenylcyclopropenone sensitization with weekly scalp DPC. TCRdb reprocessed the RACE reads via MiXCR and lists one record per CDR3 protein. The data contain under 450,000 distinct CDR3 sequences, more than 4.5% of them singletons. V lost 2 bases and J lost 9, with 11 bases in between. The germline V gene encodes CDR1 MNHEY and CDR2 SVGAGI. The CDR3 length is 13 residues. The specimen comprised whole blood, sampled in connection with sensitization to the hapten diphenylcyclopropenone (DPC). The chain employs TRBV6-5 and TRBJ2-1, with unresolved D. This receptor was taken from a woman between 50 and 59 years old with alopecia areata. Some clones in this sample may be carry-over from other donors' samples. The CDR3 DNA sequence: TGTGCCAGCAGTTACCACTCGGCGGCTGAGCAGTTCTTC. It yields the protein CASSYHSAAEQFF.